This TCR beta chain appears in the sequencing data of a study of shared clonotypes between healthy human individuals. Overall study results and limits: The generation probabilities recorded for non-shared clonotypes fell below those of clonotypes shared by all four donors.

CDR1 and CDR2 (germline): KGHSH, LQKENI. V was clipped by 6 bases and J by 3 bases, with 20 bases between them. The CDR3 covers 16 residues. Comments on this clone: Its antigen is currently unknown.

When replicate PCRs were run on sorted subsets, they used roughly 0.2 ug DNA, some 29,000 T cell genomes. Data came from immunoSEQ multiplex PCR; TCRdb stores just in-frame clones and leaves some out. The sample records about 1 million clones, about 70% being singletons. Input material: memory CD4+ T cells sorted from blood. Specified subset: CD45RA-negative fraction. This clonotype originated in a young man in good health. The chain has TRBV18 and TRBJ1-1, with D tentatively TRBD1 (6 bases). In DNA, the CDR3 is TGTGCCAGCTCCCTTTCGGGACAAAAAGGGGACACTGAAGCTTTCTTT. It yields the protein CASSLSGQKGDTEAFF.